This TCR beta chain stems from a study of response to subunit inactivated influenza vaccine. Findings and caveats of the study: Authors suggested few new T cells are recruited by each seasonal influenza vaccination.

This clonotype has more than one count but fewer than ten. Its antigen is still unknown. CDR3 length: 15 residues. TCRdb passed the RT-PCR reads through MiXCR, listing each CDR3 protein once. Of 530,000 or so distinct CDR3 sequences listed, 10% to 15% are singletons. Specimen: PBMCs from blood, collected on the day of vaccination. The chain has TRBV21-1 and TRBJ2-5; TRBD1 is the table's D call, not checked against the DNA. TRBV21-1 is noted as a pseudogene. This clonotype was sampled from a man aged 50 to 59 who received an inactivated influenza vaccine. CDR3 DNA sequence: TGTGCCAGCAGCAAATACAGGACAGGGAAAGAGACCCAGTACTTC. Its translation is CASSKYRTGKETQYF.